The 14 T cell receptor beta chains given below trace back to one sample, sequenced in a study of tumor-infiltrating lymphocytes in primary liver carcinoma. Unsorted bulk tissue, roughly 20-33 mg of it, served as the source for co-extraction of RNA and DNA. The investigators made TCR beta cDNA from roughly 0.55 ug total RNA, using a constant-region primer. Three nested multiplex PCR rounds of slightly modified ARM-PCR generated TCR beta libraries. A C-beta reverse primer and TRBV1-TRBV30 forward primers served in each of the first two PCR rounds, at about 10 cycles apiece. TCRdb ran MiXCR on the multiplex PCR reads and lists one entry per CDR3 protein. The sample carries 99,000 or so distinct CDR3 sequences, about three quarters recorded once. Material for sequencing was liver tumor tissue from sampling region 5. Documented subset: tumor region T5, tumor centre. The receptor source for this set is a woman between 55 and 75 years old with primary liver carcinoma and hepatitis B virus infection.

To note about this clonotype: A much larger clone differs by one base, so this may be a read error. This chain joins TRBV4-1 and TRBJ2-3; weak D call: TRBD2 (6 bases). V lost 5 bases, J lost 8 bases, and 29 bases lay in between. Germline values: CDR1 MGHRA, CDR2 YSYEKL. The CDR3 runs 18 residues. The CDR3 loop is CASSNPKRGLTGEGTQYF. The CDR3, as DNA: TGCGCCAGCAGCAATCCAAAGCGCGGACTAACGGGAGAGGGTACGCAGTATTTT.

This clonotype was observed a few times. A read error may explain this, as a much larger clone is one base away. The chain has TRBV5-6 and TRBJ1-1; D uncertain. Germline values: CDR1 SGHDT, CDR2 YYEEEE. CDR3 length: 14 amino acids. CDR3 sequence (DNA): TGTGTCAGCAGCTCCGCCGGGAGGAACACTGAAGCTTTCTTT. This codes for CVSSSAGRNTEAFF.

V gene TRBV28 combines with J gene TRBJ2-7; 7 bases align to TRBD1. V shed 3 bases, J shed 12 bases, and the junction held 5 bases outside the gene matches. Germline V gene lookup returns CDR1 MDHEN and CDR2 SYDVKM. This CDR3 has 11 amino acids. In DNA, the CDR3 is TGTGCCAGCAGTTTGCGGACAGGCCGGTACTTC. It translates to CASSLRTGRYF.

A remark on this clonotype: The junction departs from germline at one end; a sequencing error may be responsible. The chain carries TRBV6-1 and TRBJ2-6, with D perhaps TRBD1 (6 bases). The CDR3 sequence is 19 residues long. Germline V CDR1 and CDR2: MNHNS, SASEGT. The CDR3 is CASSLKADHRVTGANVLIF. CDR3 DNA sequence: TGTGCCAGCAGTCTAAAGGCCGATCACAGGGTAACTGGGGCCAACGTCCTGATTTTC.

The CDR3 is CVSSCRLAGEETQYF. The CDR3 bases are TGTGTTAGCAGCTGCCGACTAGCGGGAGAAGAGACCCAGTACTTC. The chain employs TRBV5-4 and TRBJ2-5; 12 nucleotides align to TRBD2. The germline V gene encodes CDR1 SGHNT and CDR2 YYREEE (reference sequence). The length of the CDR3 is 15 residues.

Points on this clonotype: Germline and junction disagree at one end, which may indicate a read error. The V call is TRBV11-3, the J call TRBJ2-3; D is undetermined. The germline V gene encodes CDR1 SGHNT and CDR2 YENEEA. The CDR3 consists of 14 residues. Here the CDR3 reads CANSHRAGADTQYF. The CDR3 DNA follows: TGTGCCAACAGCCATCGGGCAGGCGCAGATACGCAGTATTTT.

The gene calls are TRBV28 and TRBJ2-1; maybe TRBD1 (5 bases). From germline, CDR1 is MDHEN and CDR2 SYDVKM. The CDR3 is 14 residues long. V shed 11 bases and J shed 0 bases, with 14 bases lying between them. This CDR3 reads CARHLGDSYNEQFF. The CDR3 nucleotides read TGTGCCCGCCATCTAGGGGACTCCTACAATGAGCAGTTCTTC.

Worth noting for this clonotype: An end of the junction differs from the germline gene, which may be a read error. The chain couples TRBV15 to TRBJ2-7; D may be TRBD1 (5 bases). The V gene's germline CDR1 is LNHNV and CDR2 YYDKDF (reference sequence). The length of the CDR3 is 12 residues. The CDR3 reads CATGATSYGQYF. The DNA of the CDR3 is TGTGCCACCGGGGCGACCTCCTACGGGCAGTACTTC.

Ten or more counts support this clonotype. This rearrangement joins TRBV10-2 to TRBJ2-7, with D perhaps TRBD2 (5 bases). Between the trimmed V and J ends, which lost 2 bases and 6 bases, there was a span of 14 bases. The CDR3 spans 14 residues. Germline values: CDR1 WSHSY, CDR2 SAAADI. This chain's CDR3 is CASSEGSGFGEQYF. The CDR3 DNA sequence: TGCGCCAGCAGTGAGGGATCGGGGTTCGGCGAGCAGTACTTC.

The rearrangement links TRBV6-5 to TRBJ2-2, with D unclear. The CDR3 has 14 residues. The V gene's germline CDR1 is MNHEY and CDR2 SVGAGI. The V and J ends lost 6 bases and 4 bases respectively, with 12 bases between them. CDR3 DNA: TGTGCCAGCAGCCCTGACACGATCACCGGGGAGCTGTTTTTT. This encodes CASSPDTITGELFF.

The table lists this clonotype with many counts. V is TRBV12-5 and J is TRBJ2-3; TRBD1 or TRBD2 may be the D gene (6 bases each). V lost 6 bases, J lost 7 bases, and 14 bases lay in between. Germline V gene lookup returns CDR1 LGHNT and CDR2 FRNRAP. The CDR3 loop spans 13 amino acids. The CDR3 sequence is CASGQGGKYTQYF. DNA for the CDR3: TGTGCTAGTGGCCAAGGGGGGAAGTATACGCAGTATTTT.

This clonotype was detected ten times or more. Given a much more abundant clone one base away, this may be a read error. This chain connects TRBV10-3 to TRBJ2-2; weak D call: TRBD2 (5 bases). Germline-derived CDR1 and CDR2 are ENHRY and SYGVKD. This CDR3 has 15 residues. CDR3: CAIRGAETNTGEPFF. The CDR3 DNA sequence: TGTGCCATCAGGGGAGCGGAAACGAACACCGGGGAGCCGTTTTTT.

Details on this clonotype: Germline and junction disagree at one end, which may indicate a read error. The chain joins TRBV28 to TRBJ1-5, with a tentative D call TRBD1 (6 bases). Germline assignment: CDR1 MDHEN and CDR2 SYDVKM. The CDR3 is 16 amino acids. CDR3 amino acids: CVSEGRVRGGNQPQHF. CDR3 in DNA: TGTGTCAGCGAAGGTCGAGTCAGGGGAGGCAATCAGCCCCAGCATTTT.

The gene calls are TRBV6-5 and TRBJ1-1, with TRBD1 matching over 7 bases. Germline V CDR1 and CDR2: MNHEY, SVGAGI. Trimming cost V 0 bases and J 6 bases; bases outside gene matches: 4. This CDR3 has 14 amino acids. The CDR3 here is CASSYSWDSPEAFF. The DNA of the CDR3 is TGTGCCAGCAGTTACTCCTGGGACAGTCCTGAAGCTTTCTTT.